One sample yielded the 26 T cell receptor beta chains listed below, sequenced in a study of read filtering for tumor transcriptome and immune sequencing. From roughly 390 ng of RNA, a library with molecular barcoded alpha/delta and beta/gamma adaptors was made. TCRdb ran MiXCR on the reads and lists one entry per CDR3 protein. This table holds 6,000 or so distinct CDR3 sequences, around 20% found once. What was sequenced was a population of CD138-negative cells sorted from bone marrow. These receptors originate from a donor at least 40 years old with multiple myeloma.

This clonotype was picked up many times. The CDR3 here is CASSYRGTGRRNEQFF. Written as DNA, the CDR3 is TGTGCCAGCAGCTACAGAGGGACAGGGAGGAGGAATGAGCAGTTCTTC. The gene calls are TRBV6-5 and TRBJ2-1; 9 positions match TRBD1. CDR1 MNHEY and CDR2 SVGAGI come from the germline V gene. Germline trimming cut 6 bases from V and 7 bases from J; bases unmatched to any gene: 13. The CDR3 runs 16 residues.

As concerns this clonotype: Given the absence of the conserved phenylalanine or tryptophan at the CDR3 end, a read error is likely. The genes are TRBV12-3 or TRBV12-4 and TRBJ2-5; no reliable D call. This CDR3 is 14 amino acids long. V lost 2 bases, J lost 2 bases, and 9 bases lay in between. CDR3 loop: CASSLRSSQETQYL. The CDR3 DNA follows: TGTGCCAGCAGTTTAAGGTCCAGTCAAGAGACCCAGTACCTC.

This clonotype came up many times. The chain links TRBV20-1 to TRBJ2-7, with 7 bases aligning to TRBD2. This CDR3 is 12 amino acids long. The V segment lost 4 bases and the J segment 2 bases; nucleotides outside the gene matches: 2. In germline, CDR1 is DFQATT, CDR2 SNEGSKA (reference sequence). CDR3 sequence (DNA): TGCAGTGCTAAAACTAGCGCCTACGAGCAGTACTTC. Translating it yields CSAKTSAYEQYF.

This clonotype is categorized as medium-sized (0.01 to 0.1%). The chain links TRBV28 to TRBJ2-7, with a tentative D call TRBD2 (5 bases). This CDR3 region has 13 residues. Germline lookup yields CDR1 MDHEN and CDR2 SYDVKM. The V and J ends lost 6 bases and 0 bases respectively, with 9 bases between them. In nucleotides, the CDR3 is TGTGCCAGCAGGGACTCCAGCTCCTACGAGCAGTACTTC. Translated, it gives CASRDSSSYEQYF.

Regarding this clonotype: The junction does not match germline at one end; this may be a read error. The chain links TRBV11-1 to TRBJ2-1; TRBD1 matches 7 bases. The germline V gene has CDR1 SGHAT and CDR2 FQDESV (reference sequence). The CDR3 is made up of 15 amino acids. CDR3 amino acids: CASSSEGGSYNEQFF. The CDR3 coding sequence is TGTGCCAGCAGTTCTGAAGGGGGCTCCTACAATGAGCAATTCTTC.

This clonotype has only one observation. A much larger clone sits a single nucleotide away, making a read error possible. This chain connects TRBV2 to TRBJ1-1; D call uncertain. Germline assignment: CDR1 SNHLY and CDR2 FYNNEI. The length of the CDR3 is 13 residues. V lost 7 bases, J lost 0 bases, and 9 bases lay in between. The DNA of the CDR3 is TGTGCCAGCAAAGGTGACATGAACACTGAAGCTTTCTTT. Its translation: CASKGDMNTEAFF.

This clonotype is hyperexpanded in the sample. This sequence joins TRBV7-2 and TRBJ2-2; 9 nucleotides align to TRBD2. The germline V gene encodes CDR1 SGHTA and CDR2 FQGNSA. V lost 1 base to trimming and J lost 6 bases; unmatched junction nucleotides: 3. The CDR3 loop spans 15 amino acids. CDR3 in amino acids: CASSLGGLASGELFF. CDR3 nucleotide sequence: TGTGCCAGCAGCTTAGGGGGACTAGCCTCCGGGGAGCTGTTTTTT.

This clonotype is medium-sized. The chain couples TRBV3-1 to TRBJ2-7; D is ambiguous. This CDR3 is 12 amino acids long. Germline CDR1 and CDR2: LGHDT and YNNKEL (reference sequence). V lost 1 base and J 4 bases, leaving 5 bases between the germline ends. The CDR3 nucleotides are TGTGCCAGCAGCCAAGGCGGTTACGAGCAGTACTTC. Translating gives CASSQGGYEQYF.

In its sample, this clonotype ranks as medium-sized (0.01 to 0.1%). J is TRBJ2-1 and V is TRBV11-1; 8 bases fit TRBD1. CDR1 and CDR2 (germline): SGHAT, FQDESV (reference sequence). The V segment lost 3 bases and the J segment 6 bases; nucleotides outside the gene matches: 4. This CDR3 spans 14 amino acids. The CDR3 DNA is TGTGCCAGCAGCTTGGACAGGGCACCCAATGAGCAGTTCTTC. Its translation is CASSLDRAPNEQFF.

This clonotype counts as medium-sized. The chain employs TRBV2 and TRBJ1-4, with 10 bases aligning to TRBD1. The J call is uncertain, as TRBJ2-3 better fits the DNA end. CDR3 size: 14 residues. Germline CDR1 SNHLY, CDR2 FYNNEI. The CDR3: CASSEGTGGETQYF. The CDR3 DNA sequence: TGTGCCAGCAGTGAAGGGACAGGGGGTGAGACGCAGTATTTT.

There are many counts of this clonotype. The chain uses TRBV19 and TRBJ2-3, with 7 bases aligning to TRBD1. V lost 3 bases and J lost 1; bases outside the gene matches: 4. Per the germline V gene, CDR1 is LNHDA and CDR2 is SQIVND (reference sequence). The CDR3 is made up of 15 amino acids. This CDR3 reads CASSIAQGRTDTQYF. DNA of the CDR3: TGTGCCAGTAGTATTGCACAGGGGCGCACAGATACGCAGTATTTT.

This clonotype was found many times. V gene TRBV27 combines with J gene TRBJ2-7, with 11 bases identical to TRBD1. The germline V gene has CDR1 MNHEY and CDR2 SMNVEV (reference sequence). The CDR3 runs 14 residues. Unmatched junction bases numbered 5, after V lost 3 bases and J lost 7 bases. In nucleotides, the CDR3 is TGTGCCAGCAGTTTGACGGACAGGGGGCGAGAGCAGTACTTC. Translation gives CASSLTDRGREQYF.

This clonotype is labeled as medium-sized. The chain's CDR3 is CASSSIQTGTFNTEAFF. CDR3 coding DNA: TGTGCCAGCAGCTCTATTCAGACAGGGACATTTAACACTGAAGCTTTCTTT. The chain recombines TRBV7-9 with TRBJ1-1, with 7 bases aligning to TRBD1. Unmatched junction bases numbered 13, after V lost 4 bases and J lost 2 bases. Germline V lookup: CDR1 SEHNR, CDR2 FQNEAQ (reference sequence). The CDR3 extends over 17 amino acids.

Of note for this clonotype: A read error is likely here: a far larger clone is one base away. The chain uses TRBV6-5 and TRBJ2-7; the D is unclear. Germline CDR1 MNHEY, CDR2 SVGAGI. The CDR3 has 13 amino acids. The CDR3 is CASSYDRAYGQYF. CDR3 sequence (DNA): TGTGCCAGCAGTTACGACCGGGCCTACGGGCAGTACTTC.

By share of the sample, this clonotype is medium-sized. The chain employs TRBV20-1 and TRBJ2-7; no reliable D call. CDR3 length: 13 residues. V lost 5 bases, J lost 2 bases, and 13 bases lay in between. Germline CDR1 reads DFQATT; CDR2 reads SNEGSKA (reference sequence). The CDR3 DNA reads TGCAGTGCTGAAGCCCAGACCACCTACGAGCAGTACTTC. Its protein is CSAEAQTTYEQYF.

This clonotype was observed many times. The CDR3 sequence is CSASHRDRNPYEQYF. In DNA form, the CDR3 reads TGCAGTGCTAGCCACCGGGACAGGAACCCCTACGAGCAGTACTTC. This chain links TRBV20-1 with TRBJ2-7; 8 nucleotides line up with TRBD1. The trim removed 3 bases at V and 2 bases at J, leaving 9 bases unmatched. This CDR3 contains 15 residues. Germline assignment: CDR1 DFQATT and CDR2 SNEGSKA (reference sequence).

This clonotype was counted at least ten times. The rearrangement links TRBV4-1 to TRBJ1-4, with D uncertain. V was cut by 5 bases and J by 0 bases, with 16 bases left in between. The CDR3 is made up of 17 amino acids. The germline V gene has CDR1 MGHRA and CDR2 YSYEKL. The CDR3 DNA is TGCGCCAGCAGCTCGACCCTTCTCCGAGCAACTAATGAAAAACTGTTTTTT. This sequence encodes CASSSTLLRATNEKLFF.

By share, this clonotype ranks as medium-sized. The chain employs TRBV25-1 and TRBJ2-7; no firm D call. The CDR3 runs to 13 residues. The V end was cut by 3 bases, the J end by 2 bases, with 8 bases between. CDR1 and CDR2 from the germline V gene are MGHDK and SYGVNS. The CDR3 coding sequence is TGTGCCAGCAGTGATCTTGATGCCTACGAGCAGTACTTC. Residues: CASSDLDAYEQYF.

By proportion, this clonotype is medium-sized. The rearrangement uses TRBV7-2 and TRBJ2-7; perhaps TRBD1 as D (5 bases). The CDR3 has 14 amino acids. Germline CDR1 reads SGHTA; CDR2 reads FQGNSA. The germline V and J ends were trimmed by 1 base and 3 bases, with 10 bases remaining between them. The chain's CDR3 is CASSLVAGIYEQYF. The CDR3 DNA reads TGTGCCAGCAGCTTAGTGGCAGGGATCTACGAGCAGTACTTC.

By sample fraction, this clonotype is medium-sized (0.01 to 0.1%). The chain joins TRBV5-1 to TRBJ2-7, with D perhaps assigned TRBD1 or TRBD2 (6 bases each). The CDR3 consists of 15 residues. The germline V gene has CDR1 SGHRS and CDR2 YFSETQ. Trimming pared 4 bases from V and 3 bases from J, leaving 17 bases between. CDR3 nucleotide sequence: TGCGCCAGCAGCCCGGGGGACAACAGCATCTACGAGCAGTACTTC. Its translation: CASSPGDNSIYEQYF.

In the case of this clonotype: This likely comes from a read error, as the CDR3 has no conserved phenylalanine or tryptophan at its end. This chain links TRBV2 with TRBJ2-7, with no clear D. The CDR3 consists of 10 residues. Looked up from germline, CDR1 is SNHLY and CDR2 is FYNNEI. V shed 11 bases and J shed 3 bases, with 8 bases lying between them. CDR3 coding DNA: TGTGCCTGCATTGACTACGAGCAGTACTTA. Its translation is CACIDYEQYL.

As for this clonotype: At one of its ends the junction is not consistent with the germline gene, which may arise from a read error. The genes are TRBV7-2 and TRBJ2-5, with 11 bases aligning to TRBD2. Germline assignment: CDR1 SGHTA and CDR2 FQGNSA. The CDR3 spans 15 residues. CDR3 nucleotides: TGTGCCAGCTGCCAGGGGACTAGCGGTGAAGAGACCCAATACTTC. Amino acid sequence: CASCQGTSGEETQYF.

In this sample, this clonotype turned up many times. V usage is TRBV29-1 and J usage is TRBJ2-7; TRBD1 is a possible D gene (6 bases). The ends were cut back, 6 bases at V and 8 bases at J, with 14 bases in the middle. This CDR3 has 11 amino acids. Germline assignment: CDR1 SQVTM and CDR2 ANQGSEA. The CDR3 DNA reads TGCAGCGTCGAAACAGGGCGCCAGCAGTACTTC. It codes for CSVETGRQQYF.

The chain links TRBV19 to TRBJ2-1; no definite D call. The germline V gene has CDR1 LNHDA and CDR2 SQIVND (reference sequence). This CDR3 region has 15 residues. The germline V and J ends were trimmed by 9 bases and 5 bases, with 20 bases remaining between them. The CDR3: CASKYGFTPNNEQFF. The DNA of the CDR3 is TGTGCCAGCAAGTACGGATTCACCCCGAACAATGAGCAGTTCTTC.

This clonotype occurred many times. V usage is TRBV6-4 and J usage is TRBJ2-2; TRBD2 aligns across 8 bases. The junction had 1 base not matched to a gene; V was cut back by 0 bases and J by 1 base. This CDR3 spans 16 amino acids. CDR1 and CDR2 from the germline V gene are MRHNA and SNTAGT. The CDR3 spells CASSDSLAGNTGELFF. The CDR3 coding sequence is TGTGCCAGCAGTGACTCTCTAGCGGGGAACACCGGGGAGCTGTTTTTT.

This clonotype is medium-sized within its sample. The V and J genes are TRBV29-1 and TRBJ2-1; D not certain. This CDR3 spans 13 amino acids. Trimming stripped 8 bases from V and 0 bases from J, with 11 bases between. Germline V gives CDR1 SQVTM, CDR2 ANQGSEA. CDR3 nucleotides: TGCAGCTTCGCGTGGAGCTCCTACAATGAGCAGTTCTTC. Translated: CSFAWSSYNEQFF.